These 30 T cell receptor beta chains originate from one sample sequenced in a study of blood T cell repertoires in COVID-19. Some clones are missing from TCRdb's copy, which holds only in-frame ones; the method was immunoSEQ multiplex PCR. The sample yields approximately 300,000 clones, 86% seen once. The sequencing input was PBMCs or T cells enriched from blood (not recorded which). Receptors were obtained from a man younger than 45 who had recovered from COVID-19.

The chain links TRBV28 to TRBJ2-5, with TRBD1 matching 9 bases. The CDR3 has 15 amino acids. V lost 9 bases and J lost 4; bases outside the gene matches: 12. The V gene's germline CDR1 is MDHEN and CDR2 SYDVKM. CDR3 in amino acids: CASLPRDRVGETQYF. The CDR3 DNA reads TGTGCCAGTCTACCAAGGGACAGGGTAGGAGAGACCCAGTACTTC.

The chain links TRBV11-2 to TRBJ2-7; tentative D call: TRBD2 (6 bases). CDR1 SGHAT and CDR2 FQNNGV come from the germline V gene. Trimming took off 5 bases at V and 0 bases at J, with 11 bases between the two ends. The CDR3 length is 14 residues. The chain's CDR3 is CASSPSGSSYEQYF. CDR3 bases: TGTGCCAGCAGCCCGAGCGGGTCCTCCTACGAGCAGTACTTC.

There are a few counts of this clone. J is TRBJ2-7 and V is TRBV11-2, with 8 bases aligning to TRBD1. The length of the CDR3 is 14 residues. After removal of 3 bases from V and 4 bases from J, the junction contained 5 bases not matched to a gene. In germline, CDR1 is SGHAT, CDR2 FQNNGV. CDR3 sequence: CASSLGTGGYEQYF. In DNA, the CDR3 is TGTGCCAGCAGCTTGGGCACAGGGGGGTACGAGCAGTACTTC.

The chain employs TRBV5-1 and TRBJ2-5, with 7 bases lining up with TRBD1. Germline CDR1 is SGHRS and CDR2 is YFSETQ. V lost 4 bases to trimming and J lost 5 bases; unmatched junction nucleotides: 17. The length of the CDR3 is 17 residues. CDR3 sequence reads: CASSELQTGWGGETQYF. The CDR3 coding sequence is TGCGCCAGCAGCGAGCTACAGACAGGGTGGGGTGGCGAGACCCAGTACTTC. The full variable domain, completed using reference TRBV5-1 and TRBJ2-5, is KAGVTQTPRYLIKTRGQQVTLSCSPISGHRSVSWYQQTPGQGLQFLFEYFSETQRNKGNFPGRFSGRQFSNSRSEMNVSTLELGDSALYLCASSELQTGWGGETQYFGPGTRLLVL.

This chain links TRBV7-9 with TRBJ1-2; no reliable D call. The germline CDR1 and CDR2 sequences are SEHNR and FQNEAQ (reference sequence). The V gene lost 2 bases and the J gene lost 6 bases, with 16 bases spanning the gap. The CDR3 spans 15 residues. The CDR3 sequence is CASSLSYFESDGYTF. The DNA of the CDR3 is TGTGCCAGCAGCTTAAGTTACTTTGAGAGTGATGGCTACACCTTC.

This clone came up a few times. The chain has TRBV7-8 and TRBJ1-6; D might be TRBD1 (5 bases). The germline gives CDR1 SGHVS, CDR2 FQNEAQ. V was pared by 0 bases and J by 9 bases, with 9 bases between. The CDR3 runs 14 residues. CDR3 nucleotide sequence: TGTGCCAGCAGCTTAGCTGGGGCTGGTTCACCCCTCCACTTT. Residues: CASSLAGAGSPLHF.

The rearrangement links TRBV28 to TRBJ2-7; 10 bases fit TRBD1. Germline assignment: CDR1 MDHEN and CDR2 SYDVKM. The junction had 8 bases not matched to a gene; V was cut back by 4 bases and J by 5 bases. The CDR3 sequence is 15 residues long. The CDR3 loop is CASSSTGQGLDEQYF. CDR3 sequence (DNA): TGTGCCAGCAGTTCCACGGGACAGGGGTTGGACGAGCAGTACTTC. Combining the CDR3 with reference TRBV28 and TRBJ2-7 gives the whole variable domain DVKVTQSSRYLVKRTGEKVFLECVQDMDHENMFWYRQDPGLGLRLIYFSYDVKMKEKGDIPEGYSVSREKKERFSLILESASTNQTSMYLCASSSTGQGLDEQYFGPGTRLTVT.

This rearrangement joins TRBV12-3 or TRBV12-4 to TRBJ1-5; no definite D call. V was clipped by 3 bases and J by 4 bases, with 7 bases between them. CDR3 size: 13 residues. CDR3 loop: CASSFTENQPQHF. The CDR3 nucleotides read TGTGCCAGCAGTTTTACGGAGAATCAGCCCCAGCATTTT.

The gene calls are TRBV2 and TRBJ2-7; D might be TRBD1 (6 bases). Germline V gene sequence: CDR1 SNHLY, CDR2 FYNNEI. The V end lost 7 bases, the J end lost 3 bases, and 13 bases lay between the germline ends. This CDR3 contains 13 residues. The CDR3 bases are TGTGCCAGCACCGGCAGGGGCAACTACGAGCAGTACTTC. It encodes CASTGRGNYEQYF.

This chain uses TRBV5-1 with TRBJ1-3; a possible D gene is TRBD1 (6 bases). Per germline, CDR1 SGHRS and CDR2 YFSETQ. Trimming left V 5 bases short and J 4 bases short, with 13 bases between. The CDR3 sequence is 14 residues long. Here the CDR3 DNA reads TGCGCCAGCAGTGGGGGCTCTTGGGGAAACACCATATATTTT. Residues: CASSGGSWGNTIYF.

V is TRBV7-9 and J is TRBJ2-5, with D tentatively TRBD2 (6 bases). V gave up 3 bases and J gave up 1 base, with 9 bases separating them. The CDR3 totals 14 residues. Germline V gene sequence: CDR1 SEHNR, CDR2 FQNEAQ (reference sequence). The CDR3 region is CASSLGLPQETQYF. The CDR3 coding sequence is TGTGCCAGCAGCTTGGGACTCCCCCAAGAGACCCAGTACTTC.

CDR3 bases: TGCGCCAGCAGGGGGACAGGTTTAAGTCATCCAGCTGGGGCCAACGTCCTGACTTTC. Protein sequence: CASRGTGLSHPAGANVLTF. J is TRBJ2-6 and V is TRBV10-2; TRBD1 agrees at 8 bases. Germline CDR1 and CDR2: WSHSY and SAAADI. The CDR3 totals 19 residues. The trim removed 6 bases at V and 2 bases at J, leaving 15 bases unmatched.

V usage is TRBV11-3 and J usage is TRBJ2-7; D may be TRBD2 (6 bases). V lost 3 bases to trimming and J lost 3 bases, with 12 bases between them. The CDR3 length is 14 residues. The germline CDR1 and CDR2 sequences are SGHNT and YENEEA. In nucleotides, the CDR3 is TGTGCCAGCAGCTTGGAGGGACTGGTCTACGAGCAGTACTTC. Its protein product is CASSLEGLVYEQYF.

The rearrangement links TRBV3-1 (or the pseudogene TRBV3-2) to TRBJ2-5; 9 bases map to TRBD1. The CDR3 sequence is 15 residues long. Germline lookup yields CDR1 LGHDT and CDR2 YNNKEL (reference sequence). V dropped 4 bases and J dropped 5; count of bases not matched to a gene: 8. CDR3 amino acids: CASSPTGTGYETQYF. CDR3 DNA sequence: TGTGCCAGCAGCCCTACCGGGACAGGGTATGAGACCCAGTACTTC.

V gene TRBV12-3 or TRBV12-4 combines with J gene TRBJ2-7; a possible D gene is TRBD2 (5 bases). Trimming took off 5 bases at V and 9 bases at J, with 14 bases between the two ends. The CDR3 runs 12 residues. The CDR3 nucleotides are TGTGCCAGCAGTCCCCTCGGGAACCCGCAGTACTTC. This sequence encodes CASSPLGNPQYF.

J is TRBJ1-2 and V is TRBV5-1; 7 bases map to TRBD1. With 2 bases clipped from V and 3 bases from J, the junction kept 13 bases outside the gene matches. The V gene's germline CDR1 is SGHRS and CDR2 YFSETQ. The CDR3 has 17 amino acids. The CDR3 region is CASSFLVEGAAYYGYTF. The DNA for the CDR3 is TGCGCCAGCAGCTTTTTGGTGGAGGGGGCGGCCTACTATGGCTACACCTTC.

The chain links TRBV2 to TRBJ1-6; D unresolved. The CDR3 extends over 15 amino acids. The germline CDR1 and CDR2 sequences are SNHLY and FYNNEI. Trimming took 5 bases from V and 6 from J, leaving 14 bases between them. The chain's CDR3 is CASSSFLGVNSPLHF. The DNA of the CDR3 is TGTGCCAGCAGTTCCTTTCTCGGGGTTAATTCACCCCTCCACTTT.

The chain has TRBV28 and TRBJ1-3, with a weak D call TRBD1 (6 bases). Trimming stripped 3 bases from V and 0 bases from J, with 9 bases between. Germline V gives CDR1 MDHEN, CDR2 SYDVKM. This CDR3 contains 15 residues. The CDR3 loop reads CASSLLGASGNTIYF. The CDR3, as DNA: TGTGCCAGCAGTTTGCTGGGGGCCTCTGGAAACACCATATATTTT.

V is TRBV19 and J is TRBJ2-5; D not certain. The CDR3 length is 13 residues. Trimming cost V 2 bases and J 5 bases, with 9 bases left between them. CDR1 and CDR2 (germline): LNHDA, SQIVND (reference sequence). CDR3 sequence (DNA): TGTGCCAGTAGTATACACTCCGGGGAGACCCAGTACTTC. Translated, it gives CASSIHSGETQYF.

This chain joins TRBV5-1 and TRBJ1-5; 9 bases are shared with TRBD1. The ends lost 4 bases at V and 2 bases at J; junction bases unmatched: 7. The CDR3 runs to 16 residues. The germline CDR1 and CDR2 sequences are SGHRS and YFSETQ. The CDR3 spells CASSLGTGKGNQPQHF. Written as DNA, the CDR3 is TGCGCCAGCAGCCTAGGGACAGGGAAGGGCAATCAGCCCCAGCATTTT.

This chain connects TRBV7-9 to TRBJ1-2; the D gene is possibly TRBD1 (6 bases). Germline V gene sequence: CDR1 SEHNR, CDR2 FQNEAQ (reference sequence). This CDR3 region has 13 residues. V was trimmed by 6 bases and J by 7 bases, leaving 15 bases between them. DNA for the CDR3: TGTGCCAGCAGTGAAGACAGGACTGCTGGCTACACCTTC. This encodes CASSEDRTAGYTF.

V gene TRBV5-1 combines with J gene TRBJ1-3; the D gene is possibly TRBD1 (6 bases). This CDR3 is 16 amino acids long. Trimming removed 4 bases from V and 0 bases from J, with 14 bases in between. CDR1 and CDR2 from the germline V gene are SGHRS and YFSETQ. Here the CDR3 reads CASSIGDTSSGNTIYF. For the CDR3, the DNA is TGCGCCAGCAGCATTGGGGACACCTCCTCTGGAAACACCATATATTTT. The full variable domain, completed using reference TRBV5-1 and TRBJ1-3, is KAGVTQTPRYLIKTRGQQVTLSCSPISGHRSVSWYQQTPGQGLQFLFEYFSETQRNKGNFPGRFSGRQFSNSRSEMNVSTLELGDSALYLCASSIGDTSSGNTIYFGEGSWLTVV.

The chain carries TRBV5-6 and TRBJ1-1; 8 bases line up with TRBD1. The CDR3 sequence is 15 residues long. Germline V gene data show CDR1 as SGHDT and CDR2 as YYEEEE. V dropped 0 bases and J dropped 5; count of bases not matched to a gene: 6. The CDR3 coding sequence is TGTGCCAGCAGCTTGGTCACCAGGGGGCGGACTGAAGCTTTCTTT. Translating gives CASSLVTRGRTEAFF.

This chain connects TRBV4-2 to TRBJ1-1, with D uncertain. The CDR3 loop spans 13 amino acids. The germline V gene has CDR1 LGHNA and CDR2 YNFKEQ. V lost 2 bases and J lost 2, with 6 bases in between. DNA for the CDR3: TGTGCCAGCAGCCAACCGTTAAACACTGAAGCTTTCTTT. Translating it yields CASSQPLNTEAFF.

This clone showed up just a few times. The rearrangement uses TRBV11-3 and TRBJ2-7; D perhaps matches TRBD2 (7 bases). Germline lookup yields CDR1 SGHNT and CDR2 YENEEA. This CDR3 contains 16 residues. V lost 0 bases and J lost 2, with 14 bases in between. The CDR3 reads CASSLERGGGTYEQYF. The CDR3 DNA reads as TGTGCCAGCAGCTTAGAACGCGGGGGCGGAACCTACGAGCAGTACTTC.

This clone has a handful of counts. The genes are TRBV7-8 and TRBJ1-2; D is possibly TRBD1 (5 bases). The CDR3 totals 15 residues. The V gene's germline CDR1 is SGHVS and CDR2 FQNEAQ. V was shortened by 2 bases and J by 8 bases, with 18 bases between the two germline ends. The CDR3 loop is CASSLLPGMVGGYTF. The CDR3 nucleotides read TGTGCCAGCAGCTTACTGCCAGGGATGGTTGGCGGCTACACCTTC. The full variable domain, in which reference TRBV7-8 and TRBJ1-2 provide the parts outside the CDR3, is GAGVSQSPRYKVAKRGQDVALRCDPISGHVSLFWYQQALGQGPEFLTYFQNEAQLDKSGLPSDRFFAERPEGSVSTLKIQRTQQEDSAVYLCASSLLPGMVGGYTFGSGTRLTVV.

This clone was detected only a few times. This chain connects TRBV25-1 to TRBJ2-2; D is perhaps TRBD1 (5 bases). The CDR3 runs to 14 residues. The V and J ends lost 5 bases and 2 bases respectively, with 9 bases between them. CDR1 MGHDK and CDR2 SYGVNS come from the germline V gene. The CDR3 nucleotides are TGTGCCAGCAGTCCGACAGTCAACACCGGGGAGCTGTTTTTT. This codes for CASSPTVNTGELFF.

The chain links TRBV27 to TRBJ2-1; D gene uncertain. CDR3 size: 13 residues. The V end was cut by 3 bases, the J end by 1 base, with 4 bases between. Germline V gene sequence: CDR1 MNHEY, CDR2 SMNVEV (reference sequence). The CDR3 region has the DNA TGTGCCAGCAGTTTCGGGTCCTACAATGAGCAGTTCTTC. Translation: CASSFGSYNEQFF.

V usage is TRBV29-1 and J usage is TRBJ1-1; no firm D call. The ends were cut back, 7 bases at V and 4 bases at J, with 19 bases in the middle. The CDR3 is made up of 14 amino acids. The V gene's germline CDR1 is SQVTM and CDR2 ANQGSEA. CDR3 in amino acids: CSAGPDGRPTEAFF. The CDR3 region has the DNA TGCAGCGCCGGACCCGACGGGAGGCCCACTGAAGCTTTCTTT. The full variable domain, with the rest looked up from reference TRBV29-1 and TRBJ1-1, is SAVISQKPSRDICQRGTSLTIQCQVDSQVTMMFWYRQQPGQSLTLIATANQGSEATYESGFVIDKFPISRPNLTFSTLTVSNMSPEDSSIYLCSAGPDGRPTEAFFGQGTRLTVV.

This clone has only one observation. The rearrangement joins TRBV6-5 to TRBJ2-7; 11 nucleotides agree with TRBD1. CDR3 size: 14 residues. J lost 9 bases, V lost 4 bases, and 8 bases had no gene match. Germline V gene lookup returns CDR1 MNHEY and CDR2 SVGAGI. CDR3 loop: CASSSPGQGGGQYF. The CDR3 DNA follows: TGTGCCAGCAGTTCACCGGGACAGGGGGGTGGGCAGTACTTC.